The 29 T cell receptor beta chains below come from one sample, sequenced in a study of vaccination and CD4 T cells after COVID-19. This sample's treatment: roughly 10-day PBMC culture with coronavirus spike peptide pools or control peptides (ViraFEST assay). Cultured CD4+ T-cell DNA underwent Oncomine TCR Beta short-read sequencing. MiXCR was run by TCRdb on the PCR reads, yielding one entry per CDR3 protein. Among 15,000 to 20,000 distinct CDR3 sequences listed, under 60% were seen once. Their recognized antigens are unknown. Sequenced material: CD4+ T cells from blood, cultured in vitro, taken after SARS-CoV-2 vaccination. The receptor source for this set is a human donor who had recovered from COVID-19.

The chain recombines TRBV7-8 with TRBJ2-3; unclear D gene. There are 13 residues in the CDR3. V was cut by 5 bases and J by 1 base, with 7 bases left in between. Germline V CDR1 and CDR2: SGHVS, FQNEAQ. The CDR3 DNA follows: TGTGCCAGCAGCACCCCTGGCACAGATACGCAGTATTTT. Residues: CASSTPGTDTQYF.

The V gene is TRBV20-1, the J gene TRBJ2-3, with 9 positions matching TRBD2. The CDR3 contains 14 residues. Germline V gene lookup returns CDR1 DFQATT and CDR2 SNEGSKA (reference sequence). V lost 6 bases and J lost 3; bases outside the gene matches: 7. The CDR3 reads CSAFSGSGTDTQYF. The CDR3, as DNA: TGCAGTGCCTTTAGCGGGAGCGGTACAGATACGCAGTATTTT.

The chain carries TRBV28 and TRBJ2-1; 12 nucleotides match TRBD2. Germline assignment: CDR1 MDHEN and CDR2 SYDVKM. The CDR3 covers 16 residues. The junction had 11 bases not matched to a gene; V was cut back by 6 bases and J by 8 bases. CDR3 bases: TGTGCCAGCAGCCCCGAGACTAGCGGGAGAAGGTATGAGCAGTTCTTC. Its translation: CASSPETSGRRYEQFF.

This clonotype was seen only a few times. The gene calls are TRBV7-9 and TRBJ1-1, with 7 bases that match TRBD1. The J segment lost 5 bases and the V segment lost 3 bases, leaving 9 bases of the junction unmatched. Per germline, CDR1 SEHNR and CDR2 FQNEAQ (reference sequence). The CDR3 totals 15 residues. CDR3 region: CASSFLVGGETEAFF. CDR3 DNA: TGTGCCAGCAGCTTCTTGGTAGGGGGCGAGACTGAAGCTTTCTTT.

The rearrangement links TRBV7-9 to TRBJ2-5; 9 positions agree with TRBD1. Germline lookup yields CDR1 SEHNR and CDR2 FQNEAQ (reference sequence). The CDR3 spans 15 residues. With V trimmed by 3 bases and J by 4 bases, 6 bases remained unmatched. The CDR3 sequence is CASSLGGTGRETQYF. The CDR3 coding sequence is TGTGCCAGCAGCTTGGGCGGGACAGGGCGAGAGACCCAGTACTTC. Looking up the rest from reference TRBV7-9 and TRBJ2-5 gives the full variable domain: DTGVSQNPRHKITKRGQNVTFRCDPISEHNRLYWYRQTLGQGPEFLTYFQNEAQLEKSRLLSDRFSAERPKGSFSTLEIQRTEQGDSAMYLCASSLGGTGRETQYFGPGTRLLVL.

The chain joins TRBV6-4 to TRBJ1-2; TRBD1 is a possible D gene (5 bases). The ends were cut back, 5 bases at V and 7 bases at J, with 17 bases in the middle. The CDR3 is made up of 14 amino acids. Germline V gene sequence: CDR1 MRHNA, CDR2 SNTAGT. The CDR3 nucleotides are TGTGCCAGCAGTCCAGCAAGGGGTAGCTCTGGCTACACCTTC. Its protein product is CASSPARGSSGYTF.

This clonotype was seen only a few times. The chain joins TRBV28 to TRBJ1-2, with D tentatively TRBD1 (6 bases). Trimming shortened V by 5 bases and J by 7 bases, and 14 bases separated the two germline ends. CDR1 MDHEN and CDR2 SYDVKM come from the germline V gene. The length of the CDR3 is 13 residues. CDR3 DNA sequence: TGTGCCAGCAGTGATTACAGGGATGGTGGCTACACCTTC. This translates into CASSDYRDGGYTF.

The J gene is TRBJ2-1, the V gene TRBV11-3; TRBD2 matches at 16 bases. Trimming removed 1 base from V and 9 bases from J; junction bases left unmatched: 3. Germline values: CDR1 SGHNT, CDR2 YENEEA. The CDR3 sequence is 16 residues long. The DNA of the CDR3 is TGTGCCAGCAGCTTAGGAGGGACTAGCGGGAGGGGTGAGCAGTTCTTC. Translating gives CASSLGGTSGRGEQFF.

The gene calls are TRBV6-1 and TRBJ2-2; TRBD2 might be the D (7 bases). CDR3 length: 15 amino acids. The V and J ends lost 6 bases and 4 bases respectively, with 15 bases between them. Germline CDR1 MNHNS, CDR2 SASEGT. The CDR3 coding sequence is TGTGCCAGCAGCGGCGCGGGGGCCGGCACCGGGGAGCTGTTTTTT. Residues: CASSGAGAGTGELFF.

This rearrangement joins TRBV20-1 to TRBJ2-5, with 8 bases lining up with TRBD2. The germline V gene encodes CDR1 DFQATT and CDR2 SNEGSKA (reference sequence). This CDR3 is 13 amino acids long. J was trimmed by 9 bases and V by 4 bases; bases with no gene match: 10. In DNA form, the CDR3 reads TGCAGTGCTACTAGCGGGTCCCGGAGGGCCCAGTACTTC. This gives the protein CSATSGSRRAQYF.

The chain has TRBV30 and TRBJ1-2; D is unresolved. From germline, CDR1 is GTSNPN and CDR2 SVGIG (reference sequence). V was shortened by 5 bases and J by 4 bases, with 8 bases between the two germline ends. The CDR3 runs to 11 residues. DNA of the CDR3: TGTGCCTGGGCCTTCCCCTATGGCTACACCTTC. It codes for CAWAFPYGYTF.

This rearrangement joins TRBV6-2 or TRBV6-3 to TRBJ1-1; unclear D gene. The CDR3 length is 12 residues. Trimming removed 3 bases from V and 9 bases from J, with 11 bases in between. Per germline, CDR1 MNHEY and CDR2 SVGEGT. Here the CDR3 DNA reads TGTGCCAGCAGTTATGAGGGTTGGCAAGCTTTCTTT. It is translated as CASSYEGWQAFF.

This clonotype was seen a few times. The chain links TRBV20-1 to TRBJ1-1; D call uncertain. The CDR3 spans 13 residues. Trimming took 0 bases from V and 3 from J, leaving 8 bases between them. Germline CDR1 DFQATT, CDR2 SNEGSKA (reference sequence). CDR3 DNA sequence: TGCAGTGCTAGAGATCTCGGGGACACTGAAGCTTTCTTT. It is translated as CSARDLGDTEAFF.

This clonotype has more than one count but fewer than ten. This sequence joins TRBV20-1 and TRBJ1-5, with a weak D call TRBD1 (5 bases). The germline V and J ends were trimmed by 0 bases and 1 base, with 16 bases remaining between them. This CDR3 is built from 17 residues. The V gene's germline CDR1 is DFQATT and CDR2 SNEGSKA (reference sequence). CDR3 sequence (DNA): TGCAGTGCTAGAGATTGGAGGGACCCGGGAAGCAATCAGCCCCAGCATTTT. It yields the protein CSARDWRDPGSNQPQHF.

V is TRBV2 and J is TRBJ1-2; D is unclear. The CDR3 is 14 amino acids. Trimming pared 3 bases from V and 3 bases from J, leaving 11 bases between. CDR1 and CDR2 from the germline V gene are SNHLY and FYNNEI. CDR3 DNA: TGTGCCAGCAGTGACGGCCACTCTTACTATGGCTACACCTTC. Translated, it gives CASSDGHSYYGYTF.

This clonotype was seen a handful of times. The V and J genes are TRBV7-9 and TRBJ1-2, with a tentative D call TRBD1 (5 bases). The CDR3 has 13 residues. Germline CDR1 SEHNR, CDR2 FQNEAQ (reference sequence). Trimming took 6 bases from V and 0 from J, leaving 8 bases between them. The CDR3 protein is CASSRGANYGYTF. The CDR3 DNA reads as TGTGCCAGCAGTCGGGGGGCTAACTATGGCTACACCTTC.

The genes are TRBV11-2 and TRBJ2-3, with 14 nucleotides matching TRBD2. The CDR3 has 17 residues. V gave up 4 bases and J gave up 6 bases; unmatched junction bases: 9. In germline, CDR1 is SGHAT, CDR2 FQNNGV. The CDR3 loop is CASSWRGTSGRGDTQYF. For the CDR3, the DNA is TGTGCCAGCAGCTGGAGAGGGACTAGCGGGAGAGGTGATACGCAGTATTTT.

The rearrangement uses TRBV28 and TRBJ1-1, with D possibly matching TRBD1 (6 bases). Trimming stripped 2 bases from V and 6 bases from J, with 16 bases between. Germline-derived CDR1 and CDR2 are MDHEN and SYDVKM. This CDR3 contains 15 residues. CDR3 nucleotides: TGTGCCAGCAGTTTACGGGGGGCCTCGCGCGCTGAAGCTTTCTTT. Its protein is CASSLRGASRAEAFF.

The V call is TRBV20-1, the J call TRBJ2-1; 8 bases match TRBD2. The CDR3 loop spans 17 amino acids. V shed 2 bases and J 1 base; nucleotides not matched to a gene: 10. CDR1 is DFQATT, CDR2 SNEGSKA, per germline (reference sequence). The CDR3 sequence: CSARPFTTSESYNEQFF. DNA of the CDR3: TGCAGTGCTAGACCCTTCACGACTAGCGAATCCTACAATGAGCAGTTCTTC.

The chain couples TRBV6-2 or TRBV6-3 to TRBJ2-7; 7 bases agree with TRBD1. V gave up 0 bases and J gave up 1 base; unmatched junction bases: 6. The CDR3 covers 16 residues. Germline CDR1 MNHEY, CDR2 SVGEGT. CDR3 coding DNA: TGTGCCAGCAGTTACTCAAAGACAGGGTCTTCCTACGAGCAGTACTTC. Amino acids: CASSYSKTGSSYEQYF.

This chain connects TRBV19 to TRBJ1-2, with D possibly TRBD1 on 6 matching bases. This CDR3 comprises 15 residues. V was cut by 4 bases and J by 7 bases, with 19 bases left in between. Germline V gene lookup returns CDR1 LNHDA and CDR2 SQIVND (reference sequence). CDR3 loop: CASSTERTAPFGYTF. The DNA for the CDR3 is TGTGCCAGTAGTACAGAACGGACAGCCCCCTTTGGCTACACCTTC.

The chain couples TRBV6-1 to TRBJ2-7, with unresolved D. There are 14 residues in the CDR3. Germline V gives CDR1 MNHNS, CDR2 SASEGT. Trimming cost V 8 bases and J 0 bases, with 14 bases left between them. CDR3 in DNA: TGTGCCAGCTCCAACTACTTCAGCTCCTACGAGCAGTACTTC. Translating it yields CASSNYFSSYEQYF.

The V call is TRBV6-4, the J call TRBJ1-1, with no clear D. Trimming cost V 3 bases and J 7 bases, with 12 bases left between them. The CDR3 has 13 amino acids. Germline V gene lookup returns CDR1 MRHNA and CDR2 SNTAGT. This chain's CDR3 is CASSERDGGEAFF. The CDR3 coding sequence is TGTGCCAGCAGTGAAAGAGACGGAGGTGAAGCTTTCTTT.

This sequence joins TRBV7-3 and TRBJ1-1; D is unresolved. Germline loops: CDR1 SGHTA, CDR2 FQGTGA. V was trimmed by 0 bases and J by 1 base, leaving 18 bases between them. The CDR3 length is 18 residues. The CDR3, as DNA: TGTGCCAGCAGCTTAACCGGCGCGTTCGTTCAGAAGAACACTGAAGCTTTCTTT. Translation gives CASSLTGAFVQKNTEAFF.

V usage is TRBV7-2 and J usage is TRBJ1-1; D uncertain. The germline V gene has CDR1 SGHTA and CDR2 FQGNSA. Trimming removed 3 bases at V and 4 bases at J, with 9 bases between. The CDR3 has 13 residues. In nucleotides, the CDR3 is TGTGCCAGCAGCTTTTCCGCGGCCACTGAAGCTTTCTTT. This sequence encodes CASSFSAATEAFF.

The chain uses TRBV2 and TRBJ1-3; D remains unclear. Germline V CDR1 and CDR2: SNHLY, FYNNEI. CDR3 length: 16 amino acids. V shed 4 bases and J shed 0 bases, with 13 bases lying between them. CDR3 region: CASSVRPIFSGNTIYF. CDR3 nucleotide sequence: TGTGCCAGCAGTGTGAGGCCGATCTTCTCTGGAAACACCATATATTTT.

CDR3 in amino acids: CASSLAPGRPQHF. CDR3 nucleotides: TGTGCCAGCAGCTTAGCTCCGGGTCGGCCCCAGCATTTT. The V and J genes are TRBV7-2 and TRBJ1-5, with D hard to call. In germline, CDR1 is SGHTA, CDR2 FQGNSA. The CDR3 runs 13 residues. V was pared by 0 bases and J by 9 bases, with 9 bases between.

In its sample, this clonotype was seen a few times. Here the CDR3 reads CASSTRLAGSTDTQYF. DNA of the CDR3: TGTGCCAGTAGTACACGACTAGCGGGGAGCACAGATACGCAGTATTTT. This chain uses TRBV19 with TRBJ2-3, with 11 positions matching TRBD2. Trimming cost V 4 bases and J 0 bases; bases outside gene matches: 3. The CDR3 spans 16 residues. Germline V gene lookup returns CDR1 LNHDA and CDR2 SQIVND (reference sequence).

DNA of the CDR3: TGTGCCAGCAGTTTCGGGACAGGGGTCCGCTTACCCCAAGAGACCCAGTACTTC. Protein sequence: CASSFGTGVRLPQETQYF. The J gene is TRBJ2-5, the V gene TRBV12-3 or TRBV12-4, with 10 bases lining up with TRBD1. The CDR3 spans 18 residues. J gave up 1 base and V 3 bases, and 11 bases lay outside the gene matches.